One and the same sample provided the 25 T cell receptor beta chains below, sequenced in a study of blood T cell repertoires in COVID-19. Clones were read by immunoSEQ multiplex PCR, and TCRdb kept only the in-frame ones, dropping some. The sample shows about 180,000 clones, roughly four fifths of them seen only once. The sample was peripheral blood. The origin of the receptors is a human donor in a cohort sampled during active COVID-19.

The V gene is TRBV6-2 or TRBV6-3, the J gene TRBJ2-1; D possibly corresponds to TRBD2 (6 bases). Germline V CDR1 and CDR2: MNHEY, SVGEGT. CDR3 size: 15 residues. V was trimmed by 2 bases and J by 6 bases, leaving 14 bases between them. The CDR3 loop is CASSYAGLTFNEQFF. Here the CDR3 DNA reads TGTGCCAGCAGTTACGCGGGACTCACATTCAATGAGCAGTTCTTC.

This sequence joins TRBV11-2 and TRBJ1-1; D is perhaps TRBD1 (5 bases). V was trimmed by 1 base and J by 1 base, leaving 7 bases between them. This CDR3 contains 14 residues. CDR1 is SGHAT and CDR2 is FQNNGV in the germline V gene. The CDR3 loop reads CASSLARANTEAFF. CDR3 nucleotide sequence: TGTGCCAGCAGCTTAGCCAGGGCGAACACTGAAGCTTTCTTT.

The genes are TRBV12-3 or TRBV12-4 and TRBJ2-7; no definite D call. The ends were cut back, 3 bases at V and 0 bases at J, with 3 bases in the middle. The CDR3 totals 12 residues. This CDR3 is CASSFNSYEQYF. The CDR3 DNA follows: TGTGCCAGCAGTTTCAACTCCTACGAGCAGTACTTC.

The chain joins TRBV9 to TRBJ1-1, with D perhaps TRBD1 (6 bases). This CDR3 has 13 amino acids. Trimming took off 2 bases at V and 7 bases at J, with 12 bases between the two ends. Germline CDR1 is SGDLS and CDR2 is YYNGEE. CDR3 DNA: TGTGCCAGCAGCGTTCGAACGACAGGTGAAGCTTTCTTT. Protein product: CASSVRTTGEAFF.

This rearrangement joins TRBV7-8 to TRBJ1-2, with 9 bases matching TRBD1. V lost 1 base to trimming and J lost 4 bases; unmatched junction nucleotides: 1. This CDR3 region has 14 residues. Germline CDR1 and CDR2: SGHVS and FQNEAQ. CDR3 nucleotides: TGTGCCAGCAGCTTAGGGGACAGGGCCTATGGCTACACCTTC. Translation gives CASSLGDRAYGYTF.

V is TRBV19 and J is TRBJ2-7; 9 bases agree with TRBD2. The CDR3 is 15 residues long. The ends lost 6 bases at V and 1 base at J; junction bases unmatched: 7. Germline V gene sequence: CDR1 LNHDA, CDR2 SQIVND (reference sequence). The CDR3 loop is CASSTPLAGSYEQYF. The DNA for the CDR3 is TGTGCCAGTAGCACTCCCCTAGCGGGATCCTACGAGCAGTACTTC. Supplemented by reference TRBV19 and TRBJ2-7, the full variable domain reads DGGITQSPKYLFRKEGQNVTLSCEQNLNHDAMYWYRQDPGQGLRLIYYSQIVNDFQKGDIAEGYSVSREKKESFPLTVTSAQKNPTAFYLCASSTPLAGSYEQYFGPGTRLTVT.

The chain employs TRBV4-1 and TRBJ2-1; TRBD2 matches 13 bases. CDR1 is MGHRA and CDR2 is YSYEKL in the germline V gene. With 3 bases clipped from V and 4 bases from J, the junction kept 3 bases outside the gene matches. The CDR3 length is 16 residues. Written as DNA, the CDR3 is TGCGCCAGCAGCCACGGGGGACTAGCGGGGTACAATGAGCAGTTCTTC. Translating it yields CASSHGGLAGYNEQFF.

In its sample, this clone was seen a few times. This chain's CDR3 is CASSIPTGAYEQYF. The CDR3 region has the DNA TGCGCCAGCAGCATTCCGACAGGGGCCTACGAGCAGTACTTC. This chain joins TRBV5-1 and TRBJ2-7; 8 nucleotides match TRBD1. This CDR3 has 14 residues. Losses at the gene ends were 4 bases for V and 2 bases for J; bases not matched to a gene: 5. CDR1 and CDR2 from the germline V gene are SGHRS and YFSETQ.

J is TRBJ2-3 and V is TRBV24-1, with 9 positions matching TRBD2. The germline gives CDR1 KGHDR, CDR2 SFDVKD. This CDR3 has 16 residues. The V segment lost 5 bases and the J segment 3 bases; nucleotides outside the gene matches: 8. The CDR3 reads CATSALSGSVTDTQYF. CDR3 coding DNA: TGTGCCACCAGTGCCCTTAGCGGGAGTGTAACAGATACGCAGTATTTT.

The CDR3 sequence is CATATDSYEQYF. CDR3 sequence (DNA): TGTGCCACGGCGACAGACTCCTACGAGCAGTACTTC. V gene TRBV6-5 combines with J gene TRBJ2-7; weak D call: TRBD1 (5 bases). V was pared by 10 bases and J by 0 bases, with 10 bases between. This CDR3 contains 12 residues. Germline-derived CDR1 and CDR2 are MNHEY and SVGAGI.

The gene calls are TRBV12-5 and TRBJ1-2, with TRBD1 matching 9 bases. The CDR3 covers 14 residues. J was trimmed by 6 bases and V by 3 bases; bases with no gene match: 5. Germline V gives CDR1 LGHNT, CDR2 FRNRAP. The CDR3 DNA follows: TGTGCTAGTGGTTTACGGACAGGGGTGCATGGCTACACCTTC. It yields the protein CASGLRTGVHGYTF.

This clone was seen a few times. This chain joins TRBV6-1 and TRBJ1-2; TRBD1 is a possible D gene (5 bases). The germline V gene has CDR1 MNHNS and CDR2 SASEGT. There are 13 residues in the CDR3. V gave up 3 bases and J gave up 6 bases, with 11 bases separating them. DNA for the CDR3: TGTGCCAGCAGTGACCAGGGTATGGATGGCTACACCTTC. Translation: CASSDQGMDGYTF.

This chain links TRBV4-3 with TRBJ2-7, with 8 bases lining up with TRBD2. The CDR3 contains 16 residues. V was clipped by 6 bases and J by 4 bases; unmatched bases: 14. The germline CDR1 and CDR2 sequences are LGHNA and YSLEER. CDR3 sequence: CASRLLPRGRMYEQYF. CDR3 coding DNA: TGCGCCAGCAGGCTCCTCCCACGCGGGAGGATGTACGAGCAGTACTTC.

The chain is built from TRBV6-1 and TRBJ1-3; 8 nucleotides match TRBD1. CDR3 length: 16 amino acids. CDR1 and CDR2 from the germline V gene are MNHNS and SASEGT. V shed 3 bases and J 3 bases; nucleotides not matched to a gene: 7. As DNA, the CDR3 is TGTGCCAGCAGTGACAGGGGGCGATTGGGTGGAAACACCATATATTTT. As protein: CASSDRGRLGGNTIYF.

This clone was found once. The chain carries TRBV18 and TRBJ2-4; no clear D gene. CDR1 is KGHSH and CDR2 is LQKENI in the germline V gene. The CDR3 runs to 14 residues. V lost 2 bases and J 0 bases, leaving 5 bases between the germline ends. The CDR3 region is CASSPKLAKNIQYF. The DNA for the CDR3 is TGTGCCAGCTCACCAAAACTAGCCAAAAACATTCAGTACTTC.

This clone was detected a few times. The chain carries TRBV28 and TRBJ1-1; maybe TRBD1 (5 bases). Germline V CDR1 and CDR2: MDHEN, SYDVKM. This CDR3 has 14 amino acids. V was clipped by 6 bases and J by 4 bases, with 15 bases between them. The CDR3 DNA is TGTGCCAGCAGCCCCTCACACAGGACCACTGAAGCTTTCTTT. This translates into CASSPSHRTTEAFF.

This clone appeared a few times. This sequence joins TRBV28 and TRBJ1-5; no clear D. CDR1 is MDHEN, CDR2 SYDVKM, per germline. Trimming removed 7 bases at V and 7 bases at J, with 20 bases between. The CDR3 covers 15 residues. The CDR3 protein is CASTRASGELQPQHF. The CDR3 coding sequence is TGTGCCAGCACCCGCGCAAGCGGGGAGTTACAGCCCCAGCATTTT.

The rearrangement uses TRBV27 and TRBJ1-1; 7 bases align to TRBD1. The germline V gene has CDR1 MNHEY and CDR2 SMNVEV (reference sequence). V was pared by 2 bases and J by 4 bases, with 4 bases of the junction left unmatched. The CDR3 covers 14 residues. CDR3 nucleotide sequence: TGTGCCAGCAGTTTAAATACAGGGGCCACTGAAGCTTTCTTT. Translation: CASSLNTGATEAFF.

The rearrangement links TRBV4-1 to TRBJ1-2; TRBD1 matches at 8 bases. Trimming at V came to 4 bases and at J to 2 bases, leaving 6 bases not matched to a gene. Looked up from germline, CDR1 is MGHRA and CDR2 is YSYEKL. The CDR3 sequence is 15 residues long. The CDR3 loop is CASSLGQGKNYGYTF. For the CDR3, the DNA is TGCGCCAGCAGCCTCGGACAGGGTAAGAACTATGGCTACACCTTC.

The genes are TRBV19 and TRBJ2-7, with D maybe TRBD1 (5 bases). The V and J ends lost 5 bases and 2 bases respectively, with 16 bases between them. The CDR3 is made up of 15 amino acids. Germline CDR1 LNHDA, CDR2 SQIVND (reference sequence). The CDR3 loop is CASSPRAVSAYEQYF. Written as DNA, the CDR3 is TGTGCCAGTAGTCCCAGGGCGGTCTCCGCCTACGAGCAGTACTTC.

Regarding this clone: A read error may account for a junction end that differs from germline. The genes are TRBV27 and TRBJ1-2; D gene ambiguous. Germline CDR1 reads MNHEY; CDR2 reads SMNVEV (reference sequence). This CDR3 spans 11 amino acids. Written as DNA, the CDR3 is TGTGCCAGCAGTTTAGGCAGGACTGTGGCCTTC. Translating gives CASSLGRTVAF.

This chain joins TRBV21-1 and TRBJ1-3. TRBV21-1 is annotated as a pseudogene. This CDR3 contains 14 residues. CDR3 region: CASSTLLAGNTIYF. DNA of the CDR3: TGTGCCAGCAGCACCTTACTCGCTGGAAACACCATATATTTT.

The V gene is TRBV9, the J gene TRBJ1-5; no reliable D call. V was pared by 0 bases and J by 0 bases, with 7 bases between. There are 15 residues in the CDR3. In germline, CDR1 is SGDLS, CDR2 YYNGEE. CDR3 bases: TGTGCCAGCAGCGTAGACAGTGATAGCAATCAGCCCCAGCATTTT. It codes for CASSVDSDSNQPQHF. The complete variable domain, with remaining parts taken from reference TRBV9 and TRBJ1-5, reads DSGVTQTPKHLITATGQRVTLRCSPRSGDLSVYWYQQSLDQGLQFLIQYYNGEERAKGNILERFSAQQFPDLHSELNLSSLELGDSALYFCASSVDSDSNQPQHFGDGTRLSIL.

V is TRBV7-9 and J is TRBJ2-2, with D perhaps TRBD2 (6 bases). V was shortened by 2 bases and J by 8 bases, with 15 bases between the two germline ends. The CDR3 runs 15 residues. The germline gives CDR1 SEHNR, CDR2 FQNEAQ (reference sequence). CDR3 nucleotide sequence: TGTGCCAGCAGCTTACCGGGAGACGGATCTGGGGAGCTGTTTTTT. Protein sequence: CASSLPGDGSGELFF.

The gene calls are TRBV9 and TRBJ2-2; D call uncertain. The CDR3 spans 15 residues. Germline loops: CDR1 SGDLS, CDR2 YYNGEE. Between the trimmed V and J ends, which lost 0 bases and 6 bases, there was a span of 12 bases. The DNA of the CDR3 is TGTGCCAGCAGCGTAGCCCCTTTTTCCGCCGGGGAGCTGTTTTTT. Protein: CASSVAPFSAGELFF.